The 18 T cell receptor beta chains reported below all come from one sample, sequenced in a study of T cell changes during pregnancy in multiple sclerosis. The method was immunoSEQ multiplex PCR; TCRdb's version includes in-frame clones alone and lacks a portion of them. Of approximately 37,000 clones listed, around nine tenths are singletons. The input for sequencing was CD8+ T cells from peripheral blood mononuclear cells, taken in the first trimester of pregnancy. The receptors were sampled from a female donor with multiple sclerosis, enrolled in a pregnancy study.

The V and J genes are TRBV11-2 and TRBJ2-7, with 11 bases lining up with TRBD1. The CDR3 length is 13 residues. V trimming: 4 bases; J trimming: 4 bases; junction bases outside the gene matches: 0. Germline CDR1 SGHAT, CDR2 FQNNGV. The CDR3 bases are TGTGCCAGCAGCTGGGACAGGGGGTACGAGCAGTACTTC. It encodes CASSWDRGYEQYF.

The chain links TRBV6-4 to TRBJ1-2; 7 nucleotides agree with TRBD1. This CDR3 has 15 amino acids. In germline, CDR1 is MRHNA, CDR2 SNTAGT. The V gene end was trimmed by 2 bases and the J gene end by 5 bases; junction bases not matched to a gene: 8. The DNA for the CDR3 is TGTGCCAGCAGTGACACTGGACAGGCCTTATATGGCTACACCTTC. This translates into CASSDTGQALYGYTF.

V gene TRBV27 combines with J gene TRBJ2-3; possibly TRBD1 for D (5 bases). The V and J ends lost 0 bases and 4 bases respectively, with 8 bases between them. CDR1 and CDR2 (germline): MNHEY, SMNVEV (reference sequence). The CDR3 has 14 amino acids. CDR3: CASSLSGVADTQYF. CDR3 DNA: TGTGCCAGCAGTTTATCAGGGGTTGCAGATACGCAGTATTTT.

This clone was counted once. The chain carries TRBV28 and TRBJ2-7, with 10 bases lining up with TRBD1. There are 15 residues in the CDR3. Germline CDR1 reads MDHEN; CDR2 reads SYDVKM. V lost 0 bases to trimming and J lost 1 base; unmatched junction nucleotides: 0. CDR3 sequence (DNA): TGTGCCAGCAGTTTATGGGGACAGGGGTCCTACGAGCAGTACTTC. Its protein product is CASSLWGQGSYEQYF.

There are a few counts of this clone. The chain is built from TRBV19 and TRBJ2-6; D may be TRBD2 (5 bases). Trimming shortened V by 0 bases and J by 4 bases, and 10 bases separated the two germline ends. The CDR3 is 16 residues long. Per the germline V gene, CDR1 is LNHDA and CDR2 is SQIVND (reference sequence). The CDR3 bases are TGTGCCAGTAGTATAGATGAGGGCACCGGGGCCAACGTCCTGACTTTC. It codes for CASSIDEGTGANVLTF. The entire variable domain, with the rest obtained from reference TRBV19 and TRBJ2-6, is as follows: DGGITQSPKYLFRKEGQNVTLSCEQNLNHDAMYWYRQDPGQGLRLIYYSQIVNDFQKGDIAEGYSVSREKKESFPLTVTSAQKNPTAFYLCASSIDEGTGANVLTFGAGSRLTVL.

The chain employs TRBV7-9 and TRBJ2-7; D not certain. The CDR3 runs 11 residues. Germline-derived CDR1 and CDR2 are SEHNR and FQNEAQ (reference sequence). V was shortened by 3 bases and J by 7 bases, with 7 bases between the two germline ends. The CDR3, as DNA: TGTGCCAGCAGCTTTACCAGGGAGCAGTACTTC. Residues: CASSFTREQYF.

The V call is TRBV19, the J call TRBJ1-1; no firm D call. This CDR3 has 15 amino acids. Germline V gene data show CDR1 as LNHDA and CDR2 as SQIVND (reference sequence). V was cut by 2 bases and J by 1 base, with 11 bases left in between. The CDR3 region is CASSILGTPNTEAFF. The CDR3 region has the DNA TGTGCCAGTAGTATATTGGGCACGCCGAACACTGAAGCTTTCTTT.

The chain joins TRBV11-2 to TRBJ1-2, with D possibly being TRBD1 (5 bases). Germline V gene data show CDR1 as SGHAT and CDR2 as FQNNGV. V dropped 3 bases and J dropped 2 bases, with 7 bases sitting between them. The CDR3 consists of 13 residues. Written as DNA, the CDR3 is TGTGCCAGCAGCTTGGGGGGGAACTATGGCTACACCTTC. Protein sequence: CASSLGGNYGYTF.

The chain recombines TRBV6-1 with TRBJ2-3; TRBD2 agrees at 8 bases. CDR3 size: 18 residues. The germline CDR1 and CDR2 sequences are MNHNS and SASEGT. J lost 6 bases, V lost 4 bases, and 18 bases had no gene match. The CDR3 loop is CASSGRGENGNSVDTQYF. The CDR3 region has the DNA TGTGCCAGCAGTGGGCGGGGGGAAAACGGTAATAGTGTGGATACGCAGTATTTT.

CDR3 in amino acids: CASSLDGPGGPADTQYF. The CDR3 coding sequence is TGTGCCAGCAGCTTAGACGGCCCAGGTGGGCCTGCAGATACGCAGTATTTT. This chain connects TRBV13 to TRBJ2-3; D is unresolved. This CDR3 has 17 amino acids. Germline V gene lookup returns CDR1 PRHDT and CDR2 FYEKMQ (reference sequence). Trimming removed 1 base at V and 4 bases at J, with 18 bases between.

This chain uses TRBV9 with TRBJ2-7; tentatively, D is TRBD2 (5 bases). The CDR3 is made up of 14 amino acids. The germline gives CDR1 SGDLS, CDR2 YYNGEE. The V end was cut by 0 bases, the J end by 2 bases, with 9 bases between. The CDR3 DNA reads TGTGCCAGCAGCGTAGACCCGGGAACCTACGAGCAGTACTTC. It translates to CASSVDPGTYEQYF.

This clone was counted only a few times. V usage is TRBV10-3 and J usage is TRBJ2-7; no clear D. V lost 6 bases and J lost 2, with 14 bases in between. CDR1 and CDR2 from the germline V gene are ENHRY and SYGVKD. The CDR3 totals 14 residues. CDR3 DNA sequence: TGTGCCATCAGCCTCCCTGGCAGTCCCTACGAGCAGTACTTC. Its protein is CAISLPGSPYEQYF.

The CDR3 nucleotides read TGTGCCAGCAGAACAGGGGGCTCTTTCTCCGGGGAGCTGTTTTTT. Encoded protein: CASRTGGSFSGELFF. This chain joins TRBV27 and TRBJ2-2, with TRBD1 matching 9 bases. This CDR3 is 15 amino acids long. The germline gives CDR1 MNHEY, CDR2 SMNVEV (reference sequence). Trimming took 6 bases from V and 6 from J; bases not matched to a gene: 8.

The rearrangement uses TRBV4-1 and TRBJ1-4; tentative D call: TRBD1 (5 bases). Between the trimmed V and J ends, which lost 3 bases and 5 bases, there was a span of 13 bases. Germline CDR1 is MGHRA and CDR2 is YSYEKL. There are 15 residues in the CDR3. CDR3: CASSHEEQENEKLFF. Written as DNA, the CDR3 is TGCGCCAGCAGCCATGAGGAACAGGAAAATGAAAAACTGTTTTTT.

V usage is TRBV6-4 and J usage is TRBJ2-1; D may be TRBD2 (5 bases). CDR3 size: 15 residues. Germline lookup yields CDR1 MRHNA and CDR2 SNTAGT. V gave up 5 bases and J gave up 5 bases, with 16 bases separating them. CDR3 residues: CASSHFGLANNEQFF. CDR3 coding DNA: TGTGCCAGCAGTCACTTCGGACTCGCCAACAATGAGCAGTTCTTC.

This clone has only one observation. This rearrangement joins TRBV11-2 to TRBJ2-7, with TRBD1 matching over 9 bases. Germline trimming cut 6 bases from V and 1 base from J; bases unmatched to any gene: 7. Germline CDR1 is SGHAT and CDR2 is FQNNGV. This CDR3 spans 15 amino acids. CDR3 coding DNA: TGTGCCAGCAGTGGCGGGACAGGGCGTTCCTACGAGCAGTACTTC. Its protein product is CASSGGTGRSYEQYF.

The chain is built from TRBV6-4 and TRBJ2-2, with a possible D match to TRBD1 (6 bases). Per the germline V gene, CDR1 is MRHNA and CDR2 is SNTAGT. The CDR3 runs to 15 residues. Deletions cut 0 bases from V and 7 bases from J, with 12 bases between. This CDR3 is CASSDSTGSSGELFF. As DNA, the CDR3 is TGTGCCAGCAGTGACTCAACAGGGTCGAGCGGGGAGCTGTTTTTT.

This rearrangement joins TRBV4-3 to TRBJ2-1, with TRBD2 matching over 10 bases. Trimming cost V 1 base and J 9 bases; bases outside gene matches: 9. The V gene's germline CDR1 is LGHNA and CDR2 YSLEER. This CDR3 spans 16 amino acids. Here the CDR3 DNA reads TGCGCCAGCAGCCAAGGATCAGCGGGGGGGCGGAGTGAGCAGTTCTTC. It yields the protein CASSQGSAGGRSEQFF.